Described below is a single T cell receptor beta chain sequence and its context. Its antigen is not yet known. No much larger clonotype is one base removed from it; base qualities were not supplied. The data belong to a study of control samples from healthy donors and cancer patients (dated by TCRdb to the early 2020s). The library was prepared using the immunoSEQ multiplex PCR assay. TCRdb mirrors the immuneACCESS table, restricted to in-frame sequences. Some clones are absent from its copies; in checked studies, under half trace to an unresolved V gene, and the reason for the others is unknown. The sample table contains approximately 44,000 clones; only one count was recorded for roughly three quarters of them. 15% to 20% of the sample is held by the ten biggest clonotypes. CDR1 and CDR2 are read off the germline V gene (reference sequence) as SGHKS and YYEKEE. Clipping removes 0 bases from V and 8 bases from J, with 7 as the unmatched junction base count. The CDR3 measures 16 amino acids from cysteine to phenylalanine. The retained sequence is limited to the CDR3, 48 bases, with the frame set at the first base.

The sequenced sample was formalin-fixed, paraffin-embedded tissue. The sequence was obtained from a male donor with melanoma. The chain employs TRBV5-5 and TRBJ2-3; the junction holds 12 bases that match TRBD1. The CDR3 corresponds to CASSLAGGQGAVTQYF. The DNA sequence is given as TGTGCCAGCAGCTTGGCGGGGGGACAGGGGGCCGTTACGCAGTATTTT.